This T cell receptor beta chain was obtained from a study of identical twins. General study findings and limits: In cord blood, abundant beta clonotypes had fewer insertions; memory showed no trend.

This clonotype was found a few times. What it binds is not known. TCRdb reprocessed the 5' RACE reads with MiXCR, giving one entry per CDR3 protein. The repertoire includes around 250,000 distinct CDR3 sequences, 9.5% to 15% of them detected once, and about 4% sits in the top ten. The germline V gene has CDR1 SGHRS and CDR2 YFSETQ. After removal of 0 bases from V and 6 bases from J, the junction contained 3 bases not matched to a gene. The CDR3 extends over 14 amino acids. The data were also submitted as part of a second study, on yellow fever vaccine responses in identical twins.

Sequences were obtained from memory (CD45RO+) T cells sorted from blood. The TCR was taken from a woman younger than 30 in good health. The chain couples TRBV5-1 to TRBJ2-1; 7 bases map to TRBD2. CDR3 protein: CASSLGLAVNEQFF. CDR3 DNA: TGCGCCAGCAGCTTGGGACTAGCAGTCAATGAGCAGTTCTTC.